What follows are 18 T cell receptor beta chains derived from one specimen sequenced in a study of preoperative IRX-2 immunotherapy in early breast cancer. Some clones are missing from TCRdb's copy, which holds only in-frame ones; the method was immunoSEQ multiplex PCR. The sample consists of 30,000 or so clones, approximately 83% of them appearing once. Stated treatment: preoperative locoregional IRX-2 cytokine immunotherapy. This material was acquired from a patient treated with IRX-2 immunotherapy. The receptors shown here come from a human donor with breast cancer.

The chain's CDR3 is CAWSVRLAGGPAWSGETQYF. The DNA of the CDR3 is TGTGCCTGGAGTGTACGGTTAGCGGGAGGGCCCGCGTGGAGCGGGGAGACCCAGTACTTC. The chain recombines TRBV30 with TRBJ2-5; TRBD2 matches at 11 bases. The CDR3 spans 20 residues. J lost 5 bases, V lost 0 bases, and 20 bases had no gene match. Germline values: CDR1 GTSNPN, CDR2 SVGIG (reference sequence).

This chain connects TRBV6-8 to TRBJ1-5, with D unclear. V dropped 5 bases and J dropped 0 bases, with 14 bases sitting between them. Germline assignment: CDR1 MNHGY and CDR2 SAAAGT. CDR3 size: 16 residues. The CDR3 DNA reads TGTGCCAGCAGTGGCAAGGACGGATCTAGCAATCAGCCCCAGCATTTT. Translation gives CASSGKDGSSNQPQHF.

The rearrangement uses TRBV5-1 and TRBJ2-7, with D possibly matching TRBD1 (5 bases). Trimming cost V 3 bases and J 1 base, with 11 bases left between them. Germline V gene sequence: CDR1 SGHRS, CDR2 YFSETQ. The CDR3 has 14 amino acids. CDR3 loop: CASSSQGVSYEQYF. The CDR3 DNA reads TGCGCCAGCAGCTCCCAGGGCGTTTCCTACGAGCAGTACTTC.

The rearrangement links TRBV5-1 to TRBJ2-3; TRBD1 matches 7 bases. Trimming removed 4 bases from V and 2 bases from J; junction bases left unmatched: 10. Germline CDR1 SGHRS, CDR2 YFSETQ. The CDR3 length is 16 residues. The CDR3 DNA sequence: TGCGCCAGCAGCCCCGGGACAGTGCAATCCACAGATACGCAGTATTTT. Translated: CASSPGTVQSTDTQYF. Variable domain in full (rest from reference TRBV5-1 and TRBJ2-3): KAGVTQTPRYLIKTRGQQVTLSCSPISGHRSVSWYQQTPGQGLQFLFEYFSETQRNKGNFPGRFSGRQFSNSRSEMNVSTLELGDSALYLCASSPGTVQSTDTQYFGPGTRLTVL.

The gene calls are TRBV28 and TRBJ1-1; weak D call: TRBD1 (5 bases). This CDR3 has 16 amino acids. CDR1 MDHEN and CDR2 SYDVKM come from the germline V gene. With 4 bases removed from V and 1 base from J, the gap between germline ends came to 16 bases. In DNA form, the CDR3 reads TGTGCCAGCAGTTCGGCCCTTGGGGGTACGAACACTGAAGCTTTCTTT. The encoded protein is CASSSALGGTNTEAFF.

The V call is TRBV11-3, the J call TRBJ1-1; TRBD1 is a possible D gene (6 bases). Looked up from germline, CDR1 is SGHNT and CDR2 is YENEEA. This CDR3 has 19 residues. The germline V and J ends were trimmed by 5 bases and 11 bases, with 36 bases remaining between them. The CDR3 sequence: CASSLMPQGRDPKGFNAFF. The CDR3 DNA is TGTGCCAGCAGCCTCATGCCACAGGGTAGGGACCCTAAGGGGTTTAACGCTTTCTTT.

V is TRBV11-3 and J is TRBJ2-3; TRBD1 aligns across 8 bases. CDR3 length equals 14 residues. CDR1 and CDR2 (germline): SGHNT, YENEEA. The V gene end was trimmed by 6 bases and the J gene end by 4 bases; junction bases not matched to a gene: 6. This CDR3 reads CASRRDRGADTQYF. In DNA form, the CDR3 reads TGTGCCAGCAGACGAGACAGGGGCGCAGATACGCAGTATTTT.

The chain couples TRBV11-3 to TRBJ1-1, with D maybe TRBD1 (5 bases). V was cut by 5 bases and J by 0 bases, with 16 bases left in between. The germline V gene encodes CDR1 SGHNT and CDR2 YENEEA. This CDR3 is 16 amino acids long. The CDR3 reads CASSLDAGWMNTEAFF. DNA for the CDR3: TGTGCCAGCAGCCTCGACGCAGGGTGGATGAACACTGAAGCTTTCTTT.

This CDR3 reads CAWSGTSTHEQYF. In DNA, the CDR3 is TGTGCCTGGAGTGGAACTTCAACCCACGAGCAGTACTTC. The chain joins TRBV30 to TRBJ2-7; D ambiguous. The CDR3 has 13 residues. V was clipped by 1 base and J by 5 bases, with 12 bases between them. The germline V gene encodes CDR1 GTSNPN and CDR2 SVGIG (reference sequence).

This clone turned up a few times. The CDR3 sequence is CASSRDRGTYEQYF. The CDR3, as DNA: TGTGCCAGCAGCCGGGACAGGGGGACCTACGAGCAGTACTTC. The chain has TRBV7-4 and TRBJ2-7; 11 bases are a match to TRBD1. The CDR3 length is 14 residues. Trimming took 5 bases from V and 2 from J; bases not matched to a gene: 2. Germline V lookup: CDR1 SGHVT, CDR2 SQSDAQ.

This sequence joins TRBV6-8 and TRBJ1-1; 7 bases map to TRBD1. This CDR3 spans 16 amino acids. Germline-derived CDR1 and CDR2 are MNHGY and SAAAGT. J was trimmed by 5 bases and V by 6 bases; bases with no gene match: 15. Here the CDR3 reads CASRKQRQGWGTEAFF. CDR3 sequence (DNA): TGTGCCAGCAGGAAACAGCGACAGGGCTGGGGGACTGAAGCTTTCTTT.

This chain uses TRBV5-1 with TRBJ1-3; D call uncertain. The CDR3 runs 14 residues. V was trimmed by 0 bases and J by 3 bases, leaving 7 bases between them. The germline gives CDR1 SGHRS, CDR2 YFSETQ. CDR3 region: CASSLGADGNTIYF. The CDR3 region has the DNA TGCGCCAGCAGCTTGGGGGCGGATGGAAACACCATATATTTT. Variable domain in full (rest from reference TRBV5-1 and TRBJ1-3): KAGVTQTPRYLIKTRGQQVTLSCSPISGHRSVSWYQQTPGQGLQFLFEYFSETQRNKGNFPGRFSGRQFSNSRSEMNVSTLELGDSALYLCASSLGADGNTIYFGEGSWLTVV.

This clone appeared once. The DNA for the CDR3 is TGTGCCAGCTCACTCACGACAGAAAACACTGAAGCTTTCTTT. The encoded protein is CASSLTTENTEAFF. The genes are TRBV18 and TRBJ1-1; tentative D call: TRBD1 (5 bases). This CDR3 has 14 residues. V dropped 4 bases and J dropped 2 bases, with 11 bases sitting between them. The germline CDR1 and CDR2 sequences are KGHSH and LQKENI.

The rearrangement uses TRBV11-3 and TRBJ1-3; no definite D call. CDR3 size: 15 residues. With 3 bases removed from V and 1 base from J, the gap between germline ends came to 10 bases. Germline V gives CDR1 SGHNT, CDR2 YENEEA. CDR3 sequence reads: CASSLRGGSGNTIYF. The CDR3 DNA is TGTGCCAGCAGCTTGCGGGGAGGGTCTGGAAACACCATATATTTT.

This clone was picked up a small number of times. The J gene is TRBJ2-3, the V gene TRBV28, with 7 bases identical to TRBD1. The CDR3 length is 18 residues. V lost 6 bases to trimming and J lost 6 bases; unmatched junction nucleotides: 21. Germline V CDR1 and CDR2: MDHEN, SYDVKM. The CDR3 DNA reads TGTGCCAGCAGGGGACCGCGTGCCGGGATTAGGGGGCGGGATACGCAGTATTTT. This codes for CASRGPRAGIRGRDTQYF.

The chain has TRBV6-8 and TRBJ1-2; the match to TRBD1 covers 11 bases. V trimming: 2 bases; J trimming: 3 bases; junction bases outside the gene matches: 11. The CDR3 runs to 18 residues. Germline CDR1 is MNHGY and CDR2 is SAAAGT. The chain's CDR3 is CASSYAGQGAAWDYGYTF. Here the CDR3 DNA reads TGTGCCAGCAGTTACGCTGGACAGGGGGCGGCGTGGGACTATGGCTACACCTTC.

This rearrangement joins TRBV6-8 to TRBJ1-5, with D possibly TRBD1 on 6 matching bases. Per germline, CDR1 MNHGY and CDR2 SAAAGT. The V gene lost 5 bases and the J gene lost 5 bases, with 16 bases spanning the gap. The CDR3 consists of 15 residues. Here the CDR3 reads CASSDGQGNYQPQHF. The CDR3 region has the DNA TGTGCCAGCAGTGATGGGCAGGGGAATTATCAGCCCCAGCATTTT.

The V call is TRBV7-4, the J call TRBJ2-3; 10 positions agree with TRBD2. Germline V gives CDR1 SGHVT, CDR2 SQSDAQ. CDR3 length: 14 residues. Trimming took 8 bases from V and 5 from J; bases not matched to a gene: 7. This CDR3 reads CASASGRSRDTQYF. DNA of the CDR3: TGTGCCAGCGCTAGCGGGAGATCTAGAGATACGCAGTATTTT.